This TCR gamma chain was recovered during a study of intestinal T cells in coeliac disease (dated by TCRdb to 2018 to 2021). Some background on the complete study: In the TRG cohort, coeliac patients were much younger than controls, with a mean age of roughly 15 years compared with 54.8 years. In the TCR-delta (TRD) cohort, there were duodenal biopsies from 11 coeliac disease patients and 11 non-coeliac controls. Duodenal biopsies from around 35 coeliac disease patients and under 25 non-coeliac controls made up a second, larger TCR-gamma (TRG) cohort.

Concerning this clone: The antigen it binds to is not known. No clone much larger than this one lies a single base away; base qualities are absent.

According to the germline V gene, CDR1 reads VINAFY and CDR2 reads YDVSNSKD. Germline trimming amounts to 9 bases on V and 3 bases on J, with 17 as the count of junction bases outside the gene matches. The CDR3 spans 15 residues, from the cysteine through the phenylalanine. Of the read, only the CDR3 DNA is kept; its 45 bases are in frame from base 1. The paper's findings and limits, for the study overall: TRG clustering correctly classified 51 of 54 biopsies (approximately 94%), with a reported leave-one-out accuracy of roughly 90%. Repeated CDR3 amino acid sequences could not be distinguished from PCR duplicates. FFPE-derived DNA was found to be relatively degraded, and loss of a proportion of TCR sequences in each sample was likely caused by this degradation. In training, clustering based on TRD kmers put every one of the 22 biopsies in the right class, and the leave-one-out accuracy was reported as 91%. The coeliac group and the control group were significantly different in age, but an analysis split by age did not give significant classification.

For each case, genomic DNA was extracted from ten 5-um FFPE scrolls with the QIAamp DNA FFPE tissue kit. To test whether coeliac disease can be classified from the TCR repertoire, the study used fully anonymised formalin-fixed paraffin-embedded duodenal biopsies that were not needed for diagnosis. No clinical or histological suspicion of coeliac disease was present in controls, and upper endoscopy was performed in controls for reflux, dyspepsia or gastritis. The protocol used for the library was multiplex PCR. Sequencer: Ion Torrent PGM. TRG repertoires were amplified from about 0.2 ug of biopsy DNA with the LymphoTrack kit, in which Illumina adapters are carried by the primers. TRG amplicons were cleaned up with AMPure XP beads, measured on a 2100 Bioanalyzer, and combined in equimolar amounts. An Ion PGM instrument was used to sequence the TRG libraries. The paper's data handling went like this. FastX removed reads in which more than 10% of nucleotides fell below the per-patient third-quartile quality score. Alignment of reads was performed with IMGT/HighV-QUEST so that V, D and J genes were assigned, CDR3 regions were identified and functionality was assessed. After the sequences were translated into amino acids, every sequence predicted to be non-functional was thrown out. CDR3s were broken into kmers both with and without positional annotation, kmer frequencies were analysed by PCA, and samples were clustered using each of the 1023 combinations of PCs 1-10. Classification was validated by leave-one-out cross-validation, in which parameters were re-optimised on the remaining samples each time. Using the vegan R package, Shannon diversity was calculated from repeated random subsamples whose size matched the lowest read count. Public reads were reanalyzed in TCRdb with CATT, and rows carrying the same DNA were merged afterwards. These V and J calls derive from TCRdb rather than the authors' analysis. The sample table records approximately 500 gamma-chain clones; 40% to 65% of these occur just once. The ten largest make up about 40% of the sample.

The source of this sequence is a human donor who served as a control with a normal duodenal biopsy, not a healthy volunteer. Material for sequencing was a duodenal biopsy. The chain joins TRGV5 to TRGJ1 or TRGJ2. The CDR3 region: CATVGQVLGYYKKLF. The nucleotide sequence reads TGTGCCACCGTGGGACAGGTTCTGGGTTATTATAAGAAACTCTTT.